This T cell receptor (beta chain) was documented in a study of cytomegalovirus exposure and HLA in healthy donors. General observations from the study: Cytomegalovirus-associated status was assigned to about 150 TCR beta chains.

The CDR3 has 14 residues. Germline V gene sequence: CDR1 MNHNS, CDR2 SASEGT. The ends lost 6 bases at V and 5 bases at J; junction bases unmatched: 4. Comment on this clone: The antigen is undetermined.

PCR primers comprised 60 Vbeta and 13 Jbeta primers. Sequencing used immunoSEQ multiplex PCR; TCRdb keeps in-frame clones, though not all of them. Of about 180,000 clones in the sample, approximately 80% were seen once. The TCR was taken from a man between 18 and 29 years old in good health and CMV-seronegative. Sequencing input: PBMCs. V gene TRBV6-1 combines with J gene TRBJ1-5; TRBD1 matches 10 bases. CDR3 nucleotide sequence: TGTGCCAGCAGGGGGACAGGGGCCCATCAGCCCCAGCATTTT. Translation gives CASRGTGAHQPQHF.